The 3 T cell receptor beta chains presented below share a single source sample, sequenced in a study of blood T cell repertoires in COVID-19. Only in-frame clones appear in the TCRdb table, and some are missing; sequencing was by immunoSEQ multiplex PCR. The data contain tens of thousands of clones, 80% to 90% of them singletons. Sequenced input: peripheral blood. The receptors were gathered from a man aged 45 to 65 with active COVID-19.

The rearrangement joins TRBV3-1 (or the pseudogene TRBV3-2) to TRBJ2-1, with D possibly matching TRBD1 (6 bases). The V and J ends lost 5 bases and 9 bases respectively, with 23 bases between them. The germline gives CDR1 LGHDT, CDR2 YNNKEL (reference sequence). The CDR3 is made up of 16 amino acids. This chain's CDR3 is CASSVRGAATGGEQFF. The CDR3, as DNA: TGTGCCAGCAGCGTCAGGGGCGCCGCCACGGGTGGTGAGCAGTTCTTC.

This chain uses TRBV6-6 with TRBJ2-7, with D perhaps TRBD1 (5 bases). CDR3 length equals 14 residues. V was cut by 0 bases and J by 3 bases, with 9 bases left in between. The germline gives CDR1 MNHNY, CDR2 SVGAGI (reference sequence). CDR3 region: CASSYSGDGYEQYF. DNA for the CDR3: TGTGCCAGCAGTTACTCAGGGGATGGCTACGAGCAGTACTTC.

The rearrangement uses TRBV7-9 and TRBJ2-1; D gene uncertain. This CDR3 is built from 15 residues. V lost 1 base, J lost 0 bases, and 7 bases lay in between. CDR1 is SEHNR, CDR2 FQNEAQ, per germline (reference sequence). The CDR3 here is CASSLGYSSYNEQFF. DNA for the CDR3: TGTGCCAGCAGCTTAGGGTACAGCTCCTACAATGAGCAGTTCTTC. Filled out from reference TRBV7-9 and TRBJ2-1, the complete variable domain reads DTGVSQNPRHKITKRGQNVTFRCDPISEHNRLYWYRQTLGQGPEFLTYFQNEAQLEKSRLLSDRFSAERPKGSFSTLEIQRTEQGDSAMYLCASSLGYSSYNEQFFGPGTRLTVL.